This T cell receptor (beta chain) originates from a study of T cells expressing NK-cell markers (TCRdb year 2020). About the full investigation: In sorted CD3+CD56+NKG2C+, CD3+CD56+NKG2C- and CD3+CD56-NKG2C+ T-cell subsets from 7 or 8 donors, TCR beta-chain repertoires were profiled. Among the eight sequenced donors, seven were HCMV-seropositive and one was HCMV-seronegative. The study sequenced eight donors, all healthy volunteers chosen at random: three men and five women. Sequencing of the libraries produced 2 x 150 bp reads on Illumina HiSeq 2000/2500, MiSeq or NextSeq.

The full study reports these points: Those dominant clonotypes were again the most abundant among CD3+CD56-NKG2C+ cells in several donors, at about 25-60.1%. Whether the expanded NKG2C-expressing T cell clones were specific for HCMV antigens remained unclear. In six donors, the dominant CD3+CD56+NKG2C+ clonotypes ranked among the top 10 CD8+ clonotypes, making up 1.0-7.0% of CD8+ T cells.

HCMV serostatus was determined by detecting HCMV-specific IgG in serum with a commercial ELISA kit. Ficoll density gradient centrifugation was used to isolate peripheral blood mononuclear cells from blood. A word on this clonotype: Which antigen it targets is not known.

Its CDR3 holds 15 amino acids, cysteine through phenylalanine. Nucleotide data are not available. CDR1 and CDR2, per the germline V gene, are SGHDT and YYEEEE. These reads were obtained on an Illumina HiSeq 2000. TCR beta cDNA libraries were prepared using 5'RACE template switching, which introduced a universal primer site and unique molecular identifiers. Synthesis of cDNA was primed from the TCR beta constant segment and was followed by two consecutive PCR amplification steps. From the authors' description of their analysis: Reads were demultiplexed and grouped by UMI with MIGEC, and clonotypes were assembled and quantified with MiTCR. To exclude erroneous sequences, only TCR cDNA sequences supported by at least two reads were retained. The tcR package was used for downstream repertoire analysis, with clonotypes matched between fractions based on CDR3 nucleotide sequence plus V segment. VDJmatch was used to annotate antigen specificity against VDJdb, with one amino acid substitution in CDR3 permitted. TCRdb reprocessed the reads and assigns one entry to each CDR3 protein sequence, leaving out DNA. In this record, the V and J calls reflect TCRdb's handling and not the investigators' own analysis. The sample table records 300,000 to 500,000 distinct CDR3 sequences. Over 8.5% of the sample is in the top ten clones.

The sequenced sample consisted of blood T cells: a sorted CD56 or NKG2C T cell subset, CD4+ or CD8+ T cells, or bulk PBMC T cells (not recorded which). This chain is built from TRBV5-6 and TRBJ2-5; lacking DNA, the TRBD1 call made by TCRdb goes unchecked. The clonotype originates from a woman aged 45-65 years in good health. Donor details come from another sample of the same person, matched by shared clones. CDR3 sequence: CASSSPGTGGETQYF.